The 16 T cell receptor beta chains presented below share a single source sample, sequenced in a study of blood T cells in healthy people across ages. PCR was performed a second time for about 6 to 12 cycles using a sample-barcoded 5' primer and a J-beta primer mix. Each CDR3 protein gets one entry after TCRdb re-called the 5' RACE reads with MiXCR. The table has some 730,000 distinct CDR3 sequences, about 24% seen once; the top ten hold about 22%. Sequencing used blood. These receptors all stem from a man aged 65 to 79 in good health.

This clonotype showed up just a few times. CDR3 loop: CSERGFPFEQYV. The DNA for the CDR3 is TGCAGCGAGAGAGGGTTCCCGTTCGAGCAGTACGTC. This chain connects TRBV29-1 to TRBJ2-7; tentative D call: TRBD2 (5 bases). Trimming removed 7 bases from V and 6 bases from J, with 16 bases in between. Germline CDR1 SQVTM, CDR2 ANQGSEA. This CDR3 contains 12 residues.

Here the CDR3 reads CASNFPRGEGDSGNTIYF. CDR3 nucleotide sequence: TGCGCCAGCAATTTCCCTCGGGGTGAGGGGGACTCTGGAAACACCATATATTTT. The rearrangement joins TRBV5-1 to TRBJ1-3; TRBD1 is a possible D gene (6 bases). The germline gives CDR1 SGHRS, CDR2 YFSETQ. Between the trimmed V and J ends, which lost 6 bases and 0 bases, there was a span of 22 bases. The CDR3 covers 18 residues.

A word on this clonotype: Since the CDR3 does not end with the conserved phenylalanine or tryptophan, this likely comes from a read error. V usage is TRBV7-8 and J usage is TRBJ1-1, with a weak D call TRBD1 (6 bases). V was trimmed by 4 bases and J by 0 bases, leaving 15 bases between them. The CDR3 runs to 16 residues. From germline, CDR1 is SGHVS and CDR2 FQNEAQ. CDR3 protein: CASSSITGTMNTEAFL. CDR3 DNA sequence: TGTGCCAGCAGCTCCATCACCGGGACAATGAACACTGAAGCTTTCCTT.

V gene TRBV24-1 combines with J gene TRBJ1-1; maybe TRBD1 (6 bases). The germline V and J ends were trimmed by 5 bases and 4 bases, with 13 bases remaining between them. This CDR3 is built from 14 residues. The germline CDR1 and CDR2 sequences are KGHDR and SFDVKD. The CDR3 DNA is TGTGCCACCAGTGCCTCGGGACATCGCACTGAAGCTTTCTTT. It translates to CATSASGHRTEAFF.

J is TRBJ2-7 and V is TRBV5-6; possibly TRBD1 for D (6 bases). The germline V gene encodes CDR1 SGHDT and CDR2 YYEEEE. The CDR3 extends over 13 amino acids. Trimming removed 7 bases at V and 2 bases at J, with 13 bases between. CDR3 loop: CASRDTHTYEQYF. In nucleotides, the CDR3 is TGTGCCAGCCGGGACACACATACCTACGAGCAGTACTTC.

This clonotype showed up just a few times. The CDR3 DNA reads TGTGCCAGCAGCTTAGATCCCGGGACGCGCAATGAGCAGTTCTTC. Translating it yields CASSLDPGTRNEQFF. V is TRBV11-2 and J is TRBJ2-1, with D perhaps being TRBD1 or TRBD2 (5 bases each). Trimming removed 0 bases at V and 6 bases at J, with 12 bases between. The CDR3 runs 15 residues. Germline V gene data show CDR1 as SGHAT and CDR2 as FQNNGV.

This clonotype was found a few times. The junction shows a germline mismatch at one end, possibly a read error. The chain joins TRBV2 to TRBJ1-2; no definite D call. Per germline, CDR1 SNHLY and CDR2 FYNNEI. This CDR3 is 14 amino acids long. CDR3 in amino acids: CASSLTDTNYGYTF. The CDR3 DNA is TGTGCCAGCAGCCTGACGGATACAAACTATGGTTACACCTTC.

A few counts support this clonotype. The CDR3 reads CATQAYPSSHNQPQHF. CDR3 sequence (DNA): TGTGCCACCCAAGCCTACCCTTCCTCCCACAATCAGCCCCAGCATTTT. The chain recombines TRBV6-6 with TRBJ1-5; no definite D call. The CDR3 is made up of 16 amino acids. Germline V gene lookup returns CDR1 MNHNY and CDR2 SVGAGI (reference sequence). V was shortened by 10 bases and J by 3 bases, with 22 bases between the two germline ends.

V gene TRBV5-1 combines with J gene TRBJ1-1, with TRBD1 as a possible D gene (6 bases). The CDR3 extends over 14 amino acids. The germline V and J ends were trimmed by 10 bases and 0 bases, with 16 bases remaining between them. The germline gives CDR1 SGHRS, CDR2 YFSETQ. The CDR3 loop reads CASASGQLNTEAFF. CDR3 DNA: TGCGCCTCAGCATCAGGACAGCTGAACACTGAAGCTTTCTTT.

The chain employs TRBV2 and TRBJ1-1; 8 bases align to TRBD1. With 7 bases clipped from V and 1 base from J, the junction kept 5 bases outside the gene matches. This CDR3 is built from 14 residues. CDR1 is SNHLY, CDR2 FYNNEI, per germline. The CDR3 nucleotides read TGTGCCAGCACTTGGACAGGGCAGAACACTGAAGCTTTCTTT. Encoded protein: CASTWTGQNTEAFF.

Ten or more counts support this clonotype. The genes are TRBV4-3 and TRBJ2-1; D is unclear. Trimming took off 4 bases at V and 3 bases at J, with 7 bases between the two ends. This CDR3 region has 13 residues. Looked up from germline, CDR1 is LGHNA and CDR2 is YSLEER. This CDR3 is CASSPGHYNEQFF. The CDR3, as DNA: TGCGCCAGCAGCCCTGGGCACTACAATGAGCAGTTCTTC.

The rearrangement joins TRBV20-1 to TRBJ2-3, with D tentatively TRBD2 (5 bases). CDR1 is DFQATT, CDR2 SNEGSKA, per germline (reference sequence). The CDR3 is made up of 14 amino acids. V lost 5 bases, J lost 0 bases, and 12 bases lay in between. CDR3 nucleotides: TGCAGTGCTGGCAGAGGGTTCAGCACAGATACGCAGTATTTT. It encodes CSAGRGFSTDTQYF.

This clonotype was counted only a few times. In DNA form, the CDR3 reads TGTGCCAGCGACCCTAGCGGGTCCTTGCGCACAGATACGCAGTATTTT. This translates into CASDPSGSLRTDTQYF. The rearrangement uses TRBV28 and TRBJ2-3; TRBD2 aligns across 8 bases. CDR1 and CDR2 from the germline V gene are MDHEN and SYDVKM. After removal of 8 bases from V and 1 base from J, the junction contained 11 bases not matched to a gene. CDR3 length: 16 amino acids.

This clonotype was counted only a few times. The V gene is TRBV29-1, the J gene TRBJ2-5; 7 bases align to TRBD1. The J call could be wrong; TRBJ2-1 is a better fit for the DNA end. Germline V CDR1 and CDR2: SQVTM, ANQGSEA. The CDR3 is made up of 12 amino acids. The CDR3 loop reads CSVSSGGHEQFF. In DNA form, the CDR3 reads TGCAGCGTTTCGTCAGGGGGACATGAGCAGTTCTTC.

This clonotype was picked up a small number of times. The CDR3 loop reads CASSLQTGVDIQYF. The CDR3 bases are TGTGCCAGCAGCTTACAGACAGGGGTTGACATTCAGTACTTC. The chain combines TRBV7-8 with TRBJ2-4, with 8 positions matching TRBD1. Germline values: CDR1 SGHVS, CDR2 FQNEAQ. V trimming: 2 bases; J trimming: 8 bases; junction bases outside the gene matches: 5. The CDR3 is 14 residues long. The complete variable domain, with remaining parts taken from reference TRBV7-8 and TRBJ2-4, reads GAGVSQSPRYKVAKRGQDVALRCDPISGHVSLFWYQQALGQGPEFLTYFQNEAQLDKSGLPSDRFFAERPEGSVSTLKIQRTQQEDSAVYLCASSLQTGVDIQYFGAGTRLSVL.

This clonotype was detected a few times. The chain carries TRBV12-3 or TRBV12-4 and TRBJ1-2, with no clear D. V lost 1 base to trimming and J lost 8 bases, with 8 bases between them. There are 12 residues in the CDR3. The chain's CDR3 is CASSLGVRGYTF. CDR3 in DNA: TGTGCCAGCAGTTTAGGTGTAAGAGGCTACACCTTC.